These T cell receptor beta chains were read from a single sample in a study of T cells in Graves' hyperthyroidism and ophthalmopathy. TCRdb used MiXCR to reprocess the multiplex PCR reads, holding one entry per CDR3 protein. The sample records 600,000 to 650,000 distinct CDR3 sequences, 20% being singletons. What was sequenced was blood. The receptors were gathered from a man aged 30 to 39 with Graves' ophthalmopathy. Each CDR3 is given with its conserved first and last residue. D genes are given only for firm matches. The listing skips clone size in some rows; elsewhere it reads once, few, many or a size class.

d_call: TRBD2; clone_size: NA; v_call: TRBV3-1; j_call: TRBJ2-1; cdr3_aa: CASTAGGGSSYNEQFF; cdr3_nt: TGTGCCAGCACAGCGGGAGGGGGAAGCTCCTACAATGAGCAGTTCTTC
d_call: NA; clone_size: NA; v_call: TRBV27; j_call: TRBJ2-2; cdr3_aa: CASSSQGGALPGELFF; cdr3_nt: TGTGCCAGCAGTTCTCAGGGGGGAGCTTTACCCGGGGAGCTGTTTTTT
d_call: NA; clone_size: few; v_call: TRBV2; j_call: TRBJ2-5; cdr3_aa: CASRQSLQETQYF; cdr3_nt: TGTGCCAGCCGCCAGAGCCTTCAAGAGACCCAGTACTTC
d_call: NA; clone_size: NA; v_call: TRBV2; j_call: TRBJ1-2; cdr3_aa: CATSGQGYGYTF; cdr3_nt: TGTGCCACGTCTGGCCAGGGTTATGGCTACACCTTC
d_call: NA; clone_size: NA; v_call: TRBV19; j_call: TRBJ1-2; cdr3_aa: CASSIAGIAPTYGYTF; cdr3_nt: TGTGCCAGTAGTATAGCAGGGATTGCTCCTACCTATGGCTACACCTTC
d_call: NA; clone_size: many; v_call: TRBV28; j_call: TRBJ1-4; cdr3_aa: CASSFWDIRSHEKLFF; cdr3_nt: TGTGCCAGCAGTTTTTGGGACATAAGGAGCCATGAAAAACTGTTTTTT
d_call: NA; clone_size: few; v_call: TRBV15; j_call: TRBJ1-2; cdr3_aa: CATSREAGSNYGYTF; cdr3_nt: TGTGCCACCAGCAGAGAGGCGGGGAGCAACTATGGCTACACCTTC
d_call: TRBD1; clone_size: NA; v_call: TRBV20-1; j_call: TRBJ1-5; cdr3_aa: CSARGGNRDRGLGQPQHF; cdr3_nt: TGCAGTGCTAGAGGCGGCAACCGGGACAGGGGTTTGGGTCAGCCCCAGCATTTT
d_call: NA; clone_size: many; v_call: TRBV6-1; j_call: TRBJ2-7; cdr3_aa: CASSEIWQGSYEQYF; cdr3_nt: TGTGCCAGCAGTGAAATTTGGCAGGGTTCCTACGAGCAGTACTTC
d_call: NA; clone_size: few; v_call: TRBV2; j_call: TRBJ2-3; cdr3_aa: CATYQTGASTDTQYF; cdr3_nt: TGTGCCACCTACCAAACGGGAGCTAGCACAGATACGCAGTATTTT
d_call: TRBD2; clone_size: NA; v_call: TRBV27; j_call: TRBJ2-7; cdr3_aa: CASSSGLATSYEQYF; cdr3_nt: TGTGCCAGCAGTTCAGGACTAGCGACATCCTACGAGCAGTACTTC
d_call: NA; clone_size: NA; v_call: TRBV12-3/TRBV12-4; j_call: TRBJ2-1; cdr3_aa: CASSPGPNSYNEQFF; cdr3_nt: TGTGCCAGCAGTCCCGGGCCCAACTCCTACAATGAGCAGTTCTTC
d_call: NA; clone_size: NA; v_call: TRBV3-1; j_call: TRBJ1-3; cdr3_aa: CASSSAGSFFSGNTIYF; cdr3_nt: TGTGCCAGCAGCAGCGCCGGGAGCTTTTTCTCTGGAAACACCATATATTTT
d_call: NA; clone_size: NA; v_call: TRBV3-1; j_call: TRBJ1-4; cdr3_aa: CASSPWTSNEKLVF; cdr3_nt: TGTGCCAGCAGCCCATGGACCTCTAATGAAAAACTGGTTTTT
d_call: TRBD1; clone_size: NA; v_call: TRBV2; j_call: TRBJ1-2; cdr3_aa: CASRTGDGGYTF; cdr3_nt: TGTGCCAGCAGGACAGGGGATGGGGGCTACACCTTC
d_call: TRBD1; clone_size: few; v_call: TRBV12-3/TRBV12-4; j_call: TRBJ2-2; cdr3_aa: CASISTGGSAGELFF; cdr3_nt: TGTGCCAGCATTTCGACAGGGGGCAGTGCCGGGGAGCTGTTTTTT
d_call: NA; clone_size: few; v_call: TRBV20-1; j_call: TRBJ1-1; cdr3_aa: CSAEQRGAQNTEAFF; cdr3_nt: TGCAGTGCTGAACAGAGGGGGGCCCAGAACACTGAAGCTTTCTTT
d_call: NA; clone_size: once; v_call: TRBV4-1; j_call: TRBJ2-7; cdr3_aa: CASSQDLAARDEQYF; cdr3_nt: TGCGCCAGCAGCCAAGATCTAGCAGCCAGGGACGAGCAGTACTTC
d_call: NA; clone_size: few; v_call: TRBV29-1; j_call: TRBJ2-7; cdr3_aa: CSVLVTAFYEQYF; cdr3_nt: TGCAGCGTTTTGGTGACAGCGTTTTACGAGCAGTACTTC
d_call: TRBD1; clone_size: few; v_call: TRBV28; j_call: TRBJ2-5; cdr3_aa: CATLAQDRGRETQYF; cdr3_nt: TGTGCCACCCTAGCCCAGGACAGGGGGAGGGAGACCCAGTACTTC
d_call: TRBD2; clone_size: few; v_call: TRBV27; j_call: TRBJ2-1; cdr3_aa: CASSWRGSYNEQFF; cdr3_nt: TGTGCCAGCAGTTGGCGGGGGTCCTACAATGAGCAGTTCTTC
d_call: TRBD2; clone_size: NA; v_call: TRBV7-9; j_call: TRBJ2-1; cdr3_aa: CASSPSEERERNEQFF; cdr3_nt: TGTGCCAGCAGCCCCTCTGAGGAGCGGGAGAGGAATGAGCAGTTCTTC
d_call: TRBD1; clone_size: many; v_call: TRBV6-1; j_call: TRBJ1-1; cdr3_aa: CASSPRTGATEAFF; cdr3_nt: TGTGCCAGCAGTCCTCGGACAGGGGCAACTGAAGCTTTCTTT
d_call: TRBD1; clone_size: many; v_call: TRBV28; j_call: TRBJ1-5; cdr3_aa: CASTPGTVSNQPQHF; cdr3_nt: TGTGCCAGCACTCCCGGGACAGTTAGCAATCAGCCCCAGCATTTT
d_call: TRBD1; clone_size: many; v_call: TRBV12-5; j_call: TRBJ2-1; cdr3_aa: CASGLVLGTGTYNEQFF; cdr3_nt: TGTGCTAGTGGTTTGGTACTGGGGACAGGCACCTACAATGAGCAGTTCTTC
d_call: TRBD1; clone_size: NA; v_call: TRBV7-6; j_call: TRBJ1-4; cdr3_aa: CASSLGQGASDEKLFF; cdr3_nt: TGTGCCAGCAGCTTAGGGCAGGGGGCGAGCGATGAAAAACTGTTTTTT
d_call: TRBD2; clone_size: few; v_call: TRBV7-9; j_call: TRBJ2-1; cdr3_aa: CASSPRSSGFYEQFF; cdr3_nt: TGTGCCAGCAGCCCGCGGTCTAGCGGGTTCTATGAGCAGTTCTTC
d_call: TRBD1; clone_size: NA; v_call: TRBV20-1; j_call: TRBJ1-5; cdr3_aa: CSARPHGPGQGFNGPQHF; cdr3_nt: TGCAGTGCTAGACCCCATGGGCCGGGACAGGGGTTTAATGGGCCCCAGCATTTT
d_call: NA; clone_size: NA; v_call: TRBV27; j_call: TRBJ2-1; cdr3_aa: CASQTSPREQFF; cdr3_nt: TGTGCCAGTCAGACTAGTCCAAGGGAGCAGTTCTTC
d_call: TRBD1; clone_size: many; v_call: TRBV6-5; j_call: TRBJ2-7; cdr3_aa: CASSYSLGQHLGLSSYEQYF; cdr3_nt: TGTGCCAGCAGTTACTCCTTGGGACAGCACCTAGGACTGAGCTCCTACGAGCAGTACTTC
d_call: TRBD2; clone_size: once; v_call: TRBV7-9; j_call: TRBJ2-7; cdr3_aa: CASSSLVAGVSYEQYF; cdr3_nt: TGTGCCAGCAGCTCCCTGGTAGCGGGAGTCTCCTACGAGCAGTACTTC
d_call: NA; clone_size: NA; v_call: TRBV19; j_call: TRBJ1-3; cdr3_aa: CASTTADSGNTIYF; cdr3_nt: TGTGCCAGTACGACTGCAGACTCTGGAAACACCATATATTTT
d_call: NA; clone_size: NA; v_call: TRBV30; j_call: TRBJ2-6; cdr3_aa: CAWSLGAGVRGANVLTF; cdr3_nt: TGTGCCTGGAGTTTGGGGGCGGGAGTACGTGGGGCCAACGTCCTGACTTTC
d_call: TRBD1; clone_size: NA; v_call: TRBV6-2/TRBV6-3; j_call: TRBJ2-7; cdr3_aa: CASRQDRGYEQYF; cdr3_nt: TGTGCCAGCAGACAGGACAGGGGCTACGAGCAGTACTTC
d_call: NA; clone_size: NA; v_call: TRBV6-2/TRBV6-3; j_call: TRBJ2-6; cdr3_aa: CASSYGANVLTF; cdr3_nt: TGTGCCAGCAGTTACGGAGCCAACGTCCTGACTTTC
d_call: NA; clone_size: many; v_call: TRBV11-2; j_call: TRBJ2-3; cdr3_aa: CASSLQTLGTDTQYF; cdr3_nt: TGTGCCAGCAGCCTCCAAACTTTAGGGACAGATACGCAGTATTTT
d_call: NA; clone_size: NA; v_call: TRBV5-1; j_call: TRBJ2-3; cdr3_aa: CASSQIFTDTQYF; cdr3_nt: TGCGCCAGCAGCCAGATATTCACAGATACGCAGTATTTT
d_call: TRBD1; clone_size: many; v_call: TRBV5-1; j_call: TRBJ2-1; cdr3_aa: CASSLEGQYNEQFF; cdr3_nt: TGCGCCAGCAGCTTGGAGGGACAGTACAATGAGCAGTTCTTC
d_call: NA; clone_size: many; v_call: TRBV3-1; j_call: TRBJ1-2; cdr3_aa: CASSRRDGGPGVYGYTF; cdr3_nt: TGTGCCAGCAGCCGCCGGGACGGAGGTCCGGGGGTCTATGGCTACACCTTC
d_call: TRBD1; clone_size: many; v_call: TRBV12-3/TRBV12-4; j_call: TRBJ1-5; cdr3_aa: CASSLQTGNNQPQHF; cdr3_nt: TGTGCCAGCAGTCTACAGACAGGGAACAATCAGCCCCAGCATTTT
d_call: NA; clone_size: NA; v_call: TRBV20-1; j_call: TRBJ2-1; cdr3_aa: CSARSYNEEQFF; cdr3_nt: TGCAGTGCTAGATCGTACAATGAGGAGCAGTTCTTC
d_call: NA; clone_size: NA; v_call: TRBV19; j_call: TRBJ2-2; cdr3_aa: CATTRANTGELFF; cdr3_nt: TGTGCCACCACGAGGGCCAACACCGGGGAGCTGTTTTTT
d_call: NA; clone_size: few; v_call: TRBV20-1; j_call: TRBJ1-2; cdr3_aa: CSARGAGDSGYTF; cdr3_nt: TGCAGTGCTAGAGGGGCAGGAGATAGTGGCTACACCTTC
d_call: TRBD1; clone_size: few; v_call: TRBV10-2; j_call: TRBJ2-1; cdr3_aa: CASRDRVSYNEQFF; cdr3_nt: TGCGCCAGCCGTGACAGGGTCAGCTACAATGAGCAGTTCTTC
d_call: TRBD2; clone_size: many; v_call: TRBV28; j_call: TRBJ2-1; cdr3_aa: CASSLEASGSTYEQFF; cdr3_nt: TGTGCCAGCAGTTTAGAGGCTAGCGGGAGTACATATGAGCAGTTCTTC
d_call: TRBD2; clone_size: NA; v_call: TRBV7-2; j_call: TRBJ2-1; cdr3_aa: CASSLASGRLTYNEQFF; cdr3_nt: TGTGCCAGCAGCTTAGCTAGCGGGAGGCTGACCTACAATGAGCAGTTCTTC
d_call: NA; clone_size: NA; v_call: TRBV28; j_call: TRBJ1-2; cdr3_aa: CASSLRPINYGYTF; cdr3_nt: TGTGCCAGCAGCCTCAGACCGATTAACTATGGCTACACCTTC
d_call: NA; clone_size: few; v_call: TRBV4-1; j_call: TRBJ2-7; cdr3_aa: CASSQGPDYEQYF; cdr3_nt: TGCGCCAGCAGCCAAGGTCCAGATTACGAGCAGTACTTC